Each of the 8 T cell receptor beta chains below was sequenced from the same sample in a study of shared clonotypes between healthy human individuals. CD45RO-negative cells were positively selected for CCR7, leaving out terminally differentiated effector memory CD45RA+ cells. TCRdb's table, derived via immunoSEQ multiplex PCR, lists solely in-frame clones and lacks some. There are about 2 million clones in the sample; roughly 94% occur only once, and 1% to 1.5% lies in the top ten. The specimen sequenced was naive CD8+ T cells sorted from blood. These TCRs come from a man between 18 and 29 years old in good health.

This chain connects TRBV29-1 to TRBJ2-5; 9 bases are a match to TRBD1. The DNA matches TRBJ2-7 better at its end, which makes the J call doubtful. Germline V CDR1 and CDR2: SQVTM, ANQGSEA. The CDR3 has 13 residues. CDR3: CSVFRQGGNEQYF. CDR3 nucleotide sequence: TGCAGCGTCTTCCGACAGGGGGGGAACGAGCAGTACTTC.

The CDR3 DNA is TGCGCCAGCAGCTGGGACAGTAGCAATCAGCCCCAGCATTTT. Encoded protein: CASSWDSSNQPQHF. The chain has TRBV5-1 and TRBJ1-5; 7 nucleotides agree with TRBD1. The V gene end was trimmed by 3 bases and the J gene end by 0 bases; junction bases not matched to a gene: 0. The CDR3 covers 14 residues. The germline V gene has CDR1 SGHRS and CDR2 YFSETQ.

The chain has TRBV27 and TRBJ1-4, with 8 positions matching TRBD1. Trimming took 9 bases from V and 8 from J; bases not matched to a gene: 26. This CDR3 is built from 19 residues. Per the germline V gene, CDR1 is MNHEY and CDR2 is SMNVEV (reference sequence). CDR3 bases: TGTGCCAGTTCCCTTCACGGGACAGGATCTGGCCTGACCAGAGAAAAACTGTTTTTT. This codes for CASSLHGTGSGLTREKLFF.

V is TRBV9 and J is TRBJ2-2, with 12 bases that match TRBD2. Germline CDR1 and CDR2: SGDLS and YYNGEE. CDR3 length: 17 residues. V was clipped by 0 bases and J by 6 bases; unmatched bases: 6. CDR3 sequence (DNA): TGTGCCAGCAGCGTAGGTGGCGGACTAGCGGGGCCCGGGGAGCTGTTTTTT. This encodes CASSVGGGLAGPGELFF. Drawing the rest from reference TRBV9 and TRBJ2-2, the complete variable domain is DSGVTQTPKHLITATGQRVTLRCSPRSGDLSVYWYQQSLDQGLQFLIQYYNGEERAKGNILERFSAQQFPDLHSELNLSSLELGDSALYFCASSVGGGLAGPGELFFGEGSRLTVL.

This sequence joins TRBV7-9 and TRBJ2-3; D may be TRBD2 (6 bases). This CDR3 spans 16 amino acids. V gave up 2 bases and J gave up 2 bases, with 14 bases separating them. Germline V gene data show CDR1 as SEHNR and CDR2 as FQNEAQ (reference sequence). CDR3 nucleotide sequence: TGTGCCAGCAGCTTATTCGGGGGAGCCGACACAGATACGCAGTATTTT. Protein: CASSLFGGADTDTQYF.

This clone was counted a single time. The chain is built from TRBV5-1 and TRBJ2-2; D perhaps matches TRBD2 (5 bases). CDR1 is SGHRS and CDR2 is YFSETQ in the germline V gene. CDR3 length: 14 residues. The germline V and J ends were trimmed by 0 bases and 4 bases, with 7 bases remaining between them. CDR3 coding DNA: TGCGCCAGCAGCTTGGACGGGATCACCGGGGAGCTGTTTTTT. Translated, it gives CASSLDGITGELFF.

This chain uses TRBV6-1 with TRBJ2-2; 10 bases map to TRBD1. Germline CDR1 MNHNS, CDR2 SASEGT. Germline trimming cut 2 bases from V and 5 bases from J; bases unmatched to any gene: 20. The CDR3 is made up of 21 amino acids. CDR3 region: CASSELVYIRDRGLETGELFF. In DNA, the CDR3 is TGTGCCAGCAGTGAACTAGTCTATATTAGGGACAGGGGATTAGAAACCGGGGAGCTGTTTTTT.

This rearrangement joins TRBV30 to TRBJ1-5; 12 bases are a match to TRBD1. The trim removed 7 bases at V and 2 bases at J, leaving 9 bases unmatched. The CDR3 loop spans 16 amino acids. The germline gives CDR1 GTSNPN, CDR2 SVGIG (reference sequence). CDR3 coding DNA: TGTGCCTCATCCGGGACAGGGGGCAGCGGCAATCAGCCCCAGCATTTT. This codes for CASSGTGGSGNQPQHF.